This is a list of T cell receptor beta chains from one sample in a study of T cell responses to AZD1222 COVID-19 vaccine. Sequencing used immunoSEQ multiplex PCR; TCRdb keeps in-frame clones, though not all of them. The sample lists nearly 110,000 clones, around 90% occurring once. Sequenced here: peripheral blood, sampled on day 0 of AZD1222 vaccination. All receptors come from an adult in good health. Each CDR3 is given with its conserved first and last residue. A D gene is named only where the DNA matches it firmly. A row's size may be missing; if present it is once, few, many or a size class.

size: NA
D: NA
J: TRBJ2-7
V: TRBV20-1
length: 12
DNA: TGCAGTGCTAGTCTGGGTCAGTACGAGCAGTACTTC
CDR3: CSASLGQYEQYF

size: NA
D: NA
J: TRBJ1-2
V: TRBV9
length: 14
DNA: TGTGCCAGCAGCGTAGCTACAGAAATAAGTGGCTACACCTTC
CDR3: CASSVATEISGYTF

size: NA
D: NA
J: TRBJ2-2
V: TRBV21-1
length: 17
DNA: TGTGCCAGCAGCAAAGTGGGGACAGGGAGGGAGACCGGGGAGCTGTTTTTT
CDR3: CASSKVGTGRETGELFF

size: NA
D: NA
J: TRBJ2-7
V: TRBV9
length: 14
DNA: TGTGCCAGCAGCGTAGGAGTATCGACCTACGAGCAGTACTTC
CDR3: CASSVGVSTYEQYF

size: NA
D: NA
J: TRBJ1-1
V: TRBV6-5
length: 14
DNA: TGTGCCAGCCACCCTGCCGGGGTGAGCACTGAAGCTTTCTTT
CDR3: CASHPAGVSTEAFF

size: NA
D: NA
J: TRBJ1-1
V: TRBV5-1
length: 17
DNA: TGCGCCAGCACCGTCGGCGGGAGTTGGACTCTCGTCACTGAAGCTTTCTTT
CDR3: CASTVGGSWTLVTEAFF

size: NA
D: TRBD2
J: TRBJ2-1
V: TRBV24-1
length: 16
DNA: TGTGCCACCAGTGACGTAGCGGGAGGGCCGGCCGATGAGCAGTTCTTC
CDR3: CATSDVAGGPADEQFF

size: once
D: TRBD1
J: TRBJ1-2
V: TRBV3-1/TRBV3-2
length: 13
DNA: TGTGCCAGCAGCCCTGACAGGGTGAGTGGCTACACCTTC
CDR3: CASSPDRVSGYTF

size: once
D: NA
J: TRBJ1-1
V: TRBV15
length: 12
DNA: TGTGCCACCAGCAGAGATCTCGGGAAGGCTCTCTTT
CDR3: CATSRDLGKALF

size: NA
D: NA
J: TRBJ2-3
V: TRBV24-1
length: 14
DNA: TGTGCCACCAGTGACCACAGACTGACAGATACGCAGTATTTT
CDR3: CATSDHRLTDTQYF

size: NA
D: NA
J: TRBJ2-7
V: TRBV28
length: 16
DNA: TGTGCCAGCTTCCCGGGTAGGGCTACAGCGCTTTACGAGCAGTACTTC
CDR3: CASFPGRATALYEQYF